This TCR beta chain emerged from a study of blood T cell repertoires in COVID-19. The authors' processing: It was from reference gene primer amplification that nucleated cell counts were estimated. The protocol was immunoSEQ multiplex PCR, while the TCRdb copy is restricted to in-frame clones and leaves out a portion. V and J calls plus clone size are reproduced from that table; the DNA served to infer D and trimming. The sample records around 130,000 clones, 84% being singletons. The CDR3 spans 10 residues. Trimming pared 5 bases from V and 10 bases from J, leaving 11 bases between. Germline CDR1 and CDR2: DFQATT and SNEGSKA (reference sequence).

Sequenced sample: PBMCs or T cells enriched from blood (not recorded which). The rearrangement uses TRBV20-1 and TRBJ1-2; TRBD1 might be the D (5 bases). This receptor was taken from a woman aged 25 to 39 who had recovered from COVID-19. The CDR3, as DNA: TGCAGTGCTCAGACAGTTGACTACACCTTC. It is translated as CSAQTVDYTF.